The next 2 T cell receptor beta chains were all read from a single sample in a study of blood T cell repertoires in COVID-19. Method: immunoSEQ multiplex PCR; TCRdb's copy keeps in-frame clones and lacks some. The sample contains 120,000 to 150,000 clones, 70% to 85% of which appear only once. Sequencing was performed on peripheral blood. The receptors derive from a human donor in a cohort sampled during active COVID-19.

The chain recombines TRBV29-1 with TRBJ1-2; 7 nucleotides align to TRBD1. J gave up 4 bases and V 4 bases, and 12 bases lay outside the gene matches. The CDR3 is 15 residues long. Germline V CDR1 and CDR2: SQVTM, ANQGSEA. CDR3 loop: CSVGPTGAYGYGYTF. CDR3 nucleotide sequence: TGCAGCGTTGGGCCTACAGGGGCCTATGGCTATGGCTACACCTTC.

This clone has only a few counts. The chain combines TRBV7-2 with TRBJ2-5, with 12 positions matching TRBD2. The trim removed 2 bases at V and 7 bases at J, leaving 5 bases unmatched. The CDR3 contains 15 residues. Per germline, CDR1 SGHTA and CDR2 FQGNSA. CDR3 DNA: TGTGCCAGCAGCTTACTAGCGGGGGGGCTGGGGACCCAGTACTTC. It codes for CASSLLAGGLGTQYF.